This T cell receptor (beta chain) stems from a study of pediatric ulcerative colitis. Profiled with immunoSEQ multiplex PCR; TCRdb holds only in-frame clones, not every one. Here the sample spans around 64,000 clones, about nine tenths being singletons. The V end was cut by 4 bases, the J end by 3 bases, with 11 bases between. CDR1 MRHNA and CDR2 SNTAGT come from the germline V gene. The CDR3 spans 14 residues. Colonoscopy and blood draw happened at the same time. The sample was blood. The gene calls are TRBV6-4 and TRBJ2-3, with a possible D match to TRBD1 (5 bases). The TCR sequence derives from a boy between 10 and 17 years old with severe ulcerative colitis. The CDR3 region is CASSGTRDTDTQYF. The CDR3 nucleotides read TGTGCCAGCAGTGGTACCAGGGATACAGATACGCAGTATTTT.